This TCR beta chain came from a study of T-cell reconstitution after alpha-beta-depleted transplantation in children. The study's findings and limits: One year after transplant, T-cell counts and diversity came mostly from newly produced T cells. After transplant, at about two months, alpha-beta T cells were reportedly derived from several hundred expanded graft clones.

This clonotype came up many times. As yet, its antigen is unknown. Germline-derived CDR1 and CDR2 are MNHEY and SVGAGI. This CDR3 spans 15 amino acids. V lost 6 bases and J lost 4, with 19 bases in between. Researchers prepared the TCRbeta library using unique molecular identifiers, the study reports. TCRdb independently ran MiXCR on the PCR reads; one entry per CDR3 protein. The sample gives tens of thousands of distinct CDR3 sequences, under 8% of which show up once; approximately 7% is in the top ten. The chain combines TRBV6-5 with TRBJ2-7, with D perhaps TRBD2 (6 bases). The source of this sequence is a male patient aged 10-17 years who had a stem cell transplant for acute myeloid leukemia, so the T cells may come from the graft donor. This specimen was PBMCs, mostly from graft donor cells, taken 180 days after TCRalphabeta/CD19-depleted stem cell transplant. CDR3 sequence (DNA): TGTGCCAGCAGAACGGGGAGGCGGGGATATTACGAGCAGTACTTC. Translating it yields CASRTGRRGYYEQYF.